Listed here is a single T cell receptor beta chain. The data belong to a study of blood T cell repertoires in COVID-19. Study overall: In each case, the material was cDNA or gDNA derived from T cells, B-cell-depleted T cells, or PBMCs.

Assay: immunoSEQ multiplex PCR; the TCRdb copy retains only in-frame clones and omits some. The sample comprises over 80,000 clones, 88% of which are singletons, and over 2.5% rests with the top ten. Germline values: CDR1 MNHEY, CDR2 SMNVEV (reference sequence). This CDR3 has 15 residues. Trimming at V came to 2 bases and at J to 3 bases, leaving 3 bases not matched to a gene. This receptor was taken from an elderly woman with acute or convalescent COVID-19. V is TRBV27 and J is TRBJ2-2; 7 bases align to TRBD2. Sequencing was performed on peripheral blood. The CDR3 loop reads CASSLLAGDTGELFF. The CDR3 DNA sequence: TGTGCCAGCAGTTTACTGGCGGGAGACACCGGGGAGCTGTTTTTT.